This is a list of T cell receptor beta chains from one sample in a study of OX40 agonist ivuxolimab in advanced cancers. Here immunoSEQ multiplex PCR was the method, and the copy in TCRdb shows in-frame clones only, minus some. The sample includes 50,000 to 70,000 clones, over 90% of them seen just once. The source was CD4+ or CD8+ T cells sorted from blood, collected in a trial of the OX40 agonist ivuxolimab. The receptors come from an adult with an advanced solid tumor such as melanoma, head and neck, liver or kidney cancer. Each CDR3 is given with its conserved first and last residue. The D gene is left open where the match is weak.

d_call	v_call	j_call	cdr3_nt	cdr3_aa
TRBD1	TRBV2	TRBJ2-7	TGTGCCAGCAGGTACCTGACAGGGTCGGGCTACGAGCAGTACTTC	CASRYLTGSGYEQYF
TRBD2	TRBV4-2	TRBJ2-7	TGTGCCAGCAGCCCGAGGACTAGCGGGATCGCCTCCTACGAGCAGTACTTC	CASSPRTSGIASYEQYF
-	TRBV7-9	TRBJ2-7	TGTGCCAGCAGCTTAGAGGGGGTTTCCCCGTACGAGCAGTACTTC	CASSLEGVSPYEQYF
-	TRBV7-8	TRBJ2-7	TGTGCCAGCACCACTTACTCCGGGAGCTACGAGCAGTACTTC	CASTTYSGSYEQYF
-	TRBV6-5	TRBJ1-1	TGTGCCAGCAGTTACTCAGAGAACACTGAAGCTTTCTTT	CASSYSENTEAFF
TRBD1	TRBV19	TRBJ1-1	TGTGCCAGTAGTACCTACGGGACAGCGAACACTGAAGCTTTCTTT	CASSTYGTANTEAFF
-	TRBV7-8	TRBJ2-3	TGTGCCAGCACCAGGACTAAATCTAGCACAGATACGCAGTATTTT	CASTRTKSSTDTQYF
TRBD2	TRBV4-3	TRBJ2-2	TGCGCCAGCAGCCAAGGTCCTAGCGGGAGTAAGGAGCACGGGGAGCTGTTTTTT	CASSQGPSGSKEHGELFF
-	TRBV2	TRBJ2-1	TGTGCCGCTCTGACGGGCTTCTACAATGAGCAGTTCTTC	CAALTGFYNEQFF
-	TRBV4-3	TRBJ2-7	TGCGCCAGCAGCCTAAACGACAGTCCCCTCTACGAGCAGTACTTC	CASSLNDSPLYEQYF
-	TRBV7-9	TRBJ1-4	TGTGCCAGCAGCTTAATACGAGGAGCGGATGAAAAACTGTTTTTT	CASSLIRGADEKLFF
-	TRBV6-1	TRBJ1-2	TGTGCCATCGTCCCAACTAACTATGGCTACACCTTC	CAIVPTNYGYTF
-	TRBV7-2	TRBJ2-2	TGTGCCAGCAGCCCTGGGTCCGGGGAGCTGTTTTTT	CASSPGSGELFF
-	TRBV28	TRBJ2-2	TGTGCCAGCAGTTTTCCCGGGACGATAACCGGGGAGCTGTTTTTT	CASSFPGTITGELFF